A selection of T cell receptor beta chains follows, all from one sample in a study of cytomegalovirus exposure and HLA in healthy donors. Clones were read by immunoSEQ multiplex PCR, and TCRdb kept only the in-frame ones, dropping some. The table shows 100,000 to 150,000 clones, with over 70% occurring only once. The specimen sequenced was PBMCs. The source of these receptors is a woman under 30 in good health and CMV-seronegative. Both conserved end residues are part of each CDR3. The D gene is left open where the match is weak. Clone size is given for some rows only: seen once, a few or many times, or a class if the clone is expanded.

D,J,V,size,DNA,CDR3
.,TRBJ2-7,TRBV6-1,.,TGTGCCAGCAGTGATCAGGGTGTAGACGAGCAGTACTTC,CASSDQGVDEQYF
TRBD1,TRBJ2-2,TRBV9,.,TGTGCCAGCAGCGATAAGGGACAGGGAATGACCGGGGAGCTGTTTTTT,CASSDKGQGMTGELFF
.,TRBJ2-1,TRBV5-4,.,TGTGCCAGCAGCAGAATAGCGGATCCCTACAATGAGCAGTTCTTC,CASSRIADPYNEQFF
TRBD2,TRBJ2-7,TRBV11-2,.,TGTGCCAGCAGCTTAGAAGGACTAGCCTCCCCCTTTGAGCAGTACTTC,CASSLEGLASPFEQYF
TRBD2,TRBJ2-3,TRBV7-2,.,TGTGCCAGCAGCCGGGGACTAGCGGGGGCGGGGGCGCAGTATTTT,CASSRGLAGAGAQYF
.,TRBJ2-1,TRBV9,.,TGTGCCAGCAGCGTGAACTCCGATGAGCAGTTCTTC,CASSVNSDEQFF
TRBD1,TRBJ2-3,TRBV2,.,TGTGCCAGCAATGAGGACAGGGGAGAAGATACGCAGTATTTT,CASNEDRGEDTQYF
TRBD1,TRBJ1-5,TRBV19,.,TGTGCCACTTCGGACAGGGGCCATCAGCCCCAGCATTTT,CATSDRGHQPQHF
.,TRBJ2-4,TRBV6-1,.,TGTGCCAGCGTTTCGGGCCTGGACTACAGTCAGTACTTC,CASVSGLDYSQYF
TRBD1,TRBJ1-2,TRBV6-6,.,TGTGCCAGCAGGTCCGGGACAGGGGTCGGCTATGGCTACACCTTC,CASRSGTGVGYGYTF
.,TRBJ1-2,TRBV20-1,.,TGCAGTTCGGCAGGTTCCTATGGCTACACCTTC,CSSAGSYGYTF
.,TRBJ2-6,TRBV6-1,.,TGTGCCAGCACCTCCTCTGGGGCCAACGGCCTGACTTTC,CASTSSGANGLTF
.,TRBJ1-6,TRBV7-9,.,TGTGCCAGCAGCTTAGTCCTGGGCAATTCACCCCTCCACTTT,CASSLVLGNSPLHF
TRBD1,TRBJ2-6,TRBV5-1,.,TGCGCCAGCAGCCGTTCGGGACAGGCATCATCTGGGGCCAACGTCCTGACTTTC,CASSRSGQASSGANVLTF
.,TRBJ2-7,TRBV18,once,TGTGCCAGCTCTCAAGGACAGGGAGGGGGCTACGAGCAGTACTTC,CASSQGQGGGYEQYF
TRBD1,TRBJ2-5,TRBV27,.,TGTGCCAGCAGTTTAAGGGGTCGGGACAGGGAGGCCCAGTACTTC,CASSLRGRDREAQYF
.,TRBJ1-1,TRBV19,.,TGTGCCAGTAGAAGCCTAGGGGAATGGGGTGCACGCATGAACACTGAAGCTTTCTTT,CASRSLGEWGARMNTEAFF
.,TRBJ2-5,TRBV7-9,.,TGTGCCAGCAGCATACAACAAGAGACCCAGTACTTC,CASSIQQETQYF
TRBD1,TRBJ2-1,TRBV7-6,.,TGTGCCAGCAGCTCCCTCCCGACAGGGTTCAATGAGCAGTTCTTC,CASSSLPTGFNEQFF
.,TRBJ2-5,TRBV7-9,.,TGTGCCAGCACCCTCCTCACTAGCCTCGAAGAGACCCAGTACTTC,CASTLLTSLEETQYF
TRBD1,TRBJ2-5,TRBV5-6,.,TGTGCCAGCAGCGCCGCGACAGGGGGTTCCGAGACCCAGTACTTC,CASSAATGGSETQYF
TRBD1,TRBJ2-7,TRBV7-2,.,TGTGCCAGCAGCTTAGCGCAGGGGGCGCTTGACGAGCAGTACTTC,CASSLAQGALDEQYF
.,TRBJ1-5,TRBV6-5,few,TGTGCCAGCAGTTACTCTGGCGGGGGTCAGCCCCAGCATTTT,CASSYSGGGQPQHF
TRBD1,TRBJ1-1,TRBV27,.,TGTGCCAGCAGTCGGACAGGGAATCTACCTGAAGCTTTCTTT,CASSRTGNLPEAFF
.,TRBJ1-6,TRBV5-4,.,TGTGCCAGCAGCCAGGATCTAAACTCCTATAATTCACCCCTCCACTTT,CASSQDLNSYNSPLHF
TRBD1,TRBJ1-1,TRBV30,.,TGTGCCTGGAGTGGACAGGGGGTAGCTGAAGCTTTCTTT,CAWSGQGVAEAFF
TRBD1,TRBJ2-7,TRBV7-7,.,TGTGCCAGCAGCTTAGGGGACAGGTCCTACGAGCAGTACTTC,CASSLGDRSYEQYF
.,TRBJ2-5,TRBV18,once,TGTGCCAGCTCCTCATTGCAGGGTAGGCAAGAGACCCAGTACTTC,CASSSLQGRQETQYF
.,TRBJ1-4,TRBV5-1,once,TGCGCCAGCAGCTTGGGGGCCGGAGGTGAAAAACTGTTTTTT,CASSLGAGGEKLFF
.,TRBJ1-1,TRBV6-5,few,TGTGCCAGCAGCCCCCCCCACAGGTACACTGAAGCTTTCTTT,CASSPPHRYTEAFF
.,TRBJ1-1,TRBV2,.,TGTGCCAGCAGAAGACAGGCTAACACTGAAGCTTTCTTT,CASRRQANTEAFF
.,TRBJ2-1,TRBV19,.,TGTGCCAGTAGTATGACAGTTCACAATGAGCAGTTCTTC,CASSMTVHNEQFF
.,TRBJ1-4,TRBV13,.,TGTGCCAGCAGCTTAAGGGGCAGGGATAATGAAAAACTGTTTTTT,CASSLRGRDNEKLFF
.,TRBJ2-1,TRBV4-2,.,TGTGCCAGCAGCCAAGAAACACTACAACCCTACAATGAGCAGTTCTTC,CASSQETLQPYNEQFF
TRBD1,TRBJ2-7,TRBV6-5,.,TGTGCCAGCAGTTACTCTACAGGGGCTACGTCCTACGAGCAGTACTTC,CASSYSTGATSYEQYF
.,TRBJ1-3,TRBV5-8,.,TGTGCCAGCAGCTTGTATCAGGGATCCTCTGGAAACACCATATATTTT,CASSLYQGSSGNTIYF
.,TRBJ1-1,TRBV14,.,TGTGCCAGCAGCCACCCCGGGCGACAGGTCAACACTGAAGCTTTCTTT,CASSHPGRQVNTEAFF
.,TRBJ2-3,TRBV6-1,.,TGTGCCAGCAGTGACAGGGGGGGCACAGATACGCAGTATTTT,CASSDRGGTDTQYF
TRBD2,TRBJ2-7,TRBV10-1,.,TGCGCCAGCTTTAGGACTAGCGGGAGCTACGAGCAGTACTTC,CASFRTSGSYEQYF
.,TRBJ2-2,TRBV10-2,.,TGCGCCAGCAAGGAGCCCTTTGACGGGTCGGCGGACACCGGGGAGCTGTTTTTT,CASKEPFDGSADTGELFF
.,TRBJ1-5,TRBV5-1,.,TGCGCCAGCAGCCCACGTGGAGGCAATCAGCCCCAGCATTTT,CASSPRGGNQPQHF
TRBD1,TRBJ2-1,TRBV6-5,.,TGTGCCAGCAGTTACACGAGGGACAGGGCCTACAATGAGCAGTTCTTC,CASSYTRDRAYNEQFF
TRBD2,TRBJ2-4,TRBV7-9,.,TGTGCCAGCAGCTTTTTGCGGACTAGCGGGAGGGATGACATTCAGTACTTC,CASSFLRTSGRDDIQYF
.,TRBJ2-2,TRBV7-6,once,TGTGCCAGCAGCACGATGCCTGGCAACACCGGGGAGCTGTTTTTT,CASSTMPGNTGELFF
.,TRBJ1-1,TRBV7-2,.,TGTGCCAGCAGCTTATGGGGGCCTGAAGCTTTCTTT,CASSLWGPEAFF
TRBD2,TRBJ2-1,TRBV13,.,TGTGCCAGCAGCTGGGGGACTAGCATCTATGAGCAGTTCTTC,CASSWGTSIYEQFF
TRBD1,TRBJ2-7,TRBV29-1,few,TGCAGCGTTGAGGGGGTTGTAGGGACAGGGGGGGCCTACGAGCAGTACTTC,CSVEGVVGTGGAYEQYF
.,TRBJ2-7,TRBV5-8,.,TGTGCCAGCAGCTTCGGGCGGGGCTACGAGCAGTACTTC,CASSFGRGYEQYF
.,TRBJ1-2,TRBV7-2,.,TGTGCCAGCAGCCAAAGCAGGGTCTATGGCTACACCTTC,CASSQSRVYGYTF
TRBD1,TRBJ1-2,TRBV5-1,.,TGCGCCAGCAGCTTGACAGGGGGCCTCTATGGCTACACCTTC,CASSLTGGLYGYTF
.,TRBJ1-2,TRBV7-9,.,TGTGCCAGCGGTGGCCTCGACTATGGCTACACCTTC,CASGGLDYGYTF
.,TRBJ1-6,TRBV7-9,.,TGTGCCAGCAGCTCCATTCTAAATTCACCCCTCCACTTT,CASSSILNSPLHF
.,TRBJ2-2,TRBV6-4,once,TGTGCCAGCACCGACACGAACACCGGGGAGCTGTTTTTT,CASTDTNTGELFF
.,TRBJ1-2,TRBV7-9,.,TGTGCCAGCCAAGACCCTCCCAGCGGCTATGGCTACACCTTC,CASQDPPSGYGYTF
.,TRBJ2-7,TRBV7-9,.,TGTGCCAGCAGCTTAGAGGCAGGAGAGCAGTACTTC,CASSLEAGEQYF
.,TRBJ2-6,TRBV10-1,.,TGCGCCAGCAGTGACAGTATGGGGGCCAACGTCCTGACTTTC,CASSDSMGANVLTF
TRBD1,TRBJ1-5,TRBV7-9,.,TGTGCCAGCAGCTTGGGGACAGGGGAACTGAATCAGCCCCAGCATTTT,CASSLGTGELNQPQHF
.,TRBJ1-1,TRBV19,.,TGTGCCAGTAGTCCGTCTAACACTGAAGCTTTCTTT,CASSPSNTEAFF
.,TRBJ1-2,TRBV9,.,TGTGCCAGCAGCGGCGACGGGAACGCCGCCCTCTCTTATGGCTACACCTTC,CASSGDGNAALSYGYTF